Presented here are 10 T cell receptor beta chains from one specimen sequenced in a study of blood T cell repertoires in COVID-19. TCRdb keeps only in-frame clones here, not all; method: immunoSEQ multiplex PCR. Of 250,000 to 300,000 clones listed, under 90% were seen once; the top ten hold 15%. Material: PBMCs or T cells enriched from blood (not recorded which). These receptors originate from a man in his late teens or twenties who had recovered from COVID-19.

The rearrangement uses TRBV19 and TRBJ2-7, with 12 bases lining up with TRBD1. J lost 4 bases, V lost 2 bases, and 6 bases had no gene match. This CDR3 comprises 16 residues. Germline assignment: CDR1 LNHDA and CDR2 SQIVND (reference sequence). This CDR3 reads CASSISGQGARYEQYF. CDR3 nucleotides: TGTGCCAGTAGTATATCGGGACAGGGGGCGAGGTACGAGCAGTACTTC.

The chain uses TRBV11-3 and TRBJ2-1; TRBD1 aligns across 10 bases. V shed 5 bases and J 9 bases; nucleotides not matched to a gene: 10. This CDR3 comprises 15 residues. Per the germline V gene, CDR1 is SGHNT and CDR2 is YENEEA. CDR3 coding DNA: TGTGCCAGCAGCCCCGGGACAGGGGCCGACGGTGAGCAGTTCTTC. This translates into CASSPGTGADGEQFF.

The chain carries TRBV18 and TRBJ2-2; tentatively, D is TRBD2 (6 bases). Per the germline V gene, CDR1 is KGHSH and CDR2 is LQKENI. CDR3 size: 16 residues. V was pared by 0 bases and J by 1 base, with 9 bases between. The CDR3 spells CASSPPATRNTGELFF. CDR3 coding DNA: TGTGCCAGCTCACCACCCGCGACTAGGAACACCGGGGAGCTGTTTTTT.

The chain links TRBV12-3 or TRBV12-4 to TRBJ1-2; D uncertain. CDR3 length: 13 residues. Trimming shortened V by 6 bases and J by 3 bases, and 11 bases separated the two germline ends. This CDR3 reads CASSQNGDYGYTF. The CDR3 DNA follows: TGTGCCAGCAGCCAGAACGGGGACTATGGCTACACCTTC.

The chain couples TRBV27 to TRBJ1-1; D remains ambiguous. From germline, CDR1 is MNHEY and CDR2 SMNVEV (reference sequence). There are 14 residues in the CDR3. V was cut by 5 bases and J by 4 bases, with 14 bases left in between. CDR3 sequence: CASSITRARTEAFF. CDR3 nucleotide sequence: TGTGCCAGCAGTATCACGCGGGCGCGCACTGAAGCTTTCTTT.

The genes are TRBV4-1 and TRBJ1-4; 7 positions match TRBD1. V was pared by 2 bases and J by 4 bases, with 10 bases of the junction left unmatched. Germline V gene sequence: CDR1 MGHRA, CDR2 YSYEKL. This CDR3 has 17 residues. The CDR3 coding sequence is TGCGCCAGCAGCCAACCCTTTAGGGGACAGTATAATGAAAAACTGTTTTTT. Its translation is CASSQPFRGQYNEKLFF.

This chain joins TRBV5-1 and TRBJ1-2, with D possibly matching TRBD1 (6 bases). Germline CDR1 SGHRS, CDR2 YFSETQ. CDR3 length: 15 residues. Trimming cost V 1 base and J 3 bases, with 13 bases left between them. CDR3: CASSLQQGTDYGYTF. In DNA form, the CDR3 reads TGCGCCAGCAGCTTGCAACAGGGAACTGACTATGGCTACACCTTC.

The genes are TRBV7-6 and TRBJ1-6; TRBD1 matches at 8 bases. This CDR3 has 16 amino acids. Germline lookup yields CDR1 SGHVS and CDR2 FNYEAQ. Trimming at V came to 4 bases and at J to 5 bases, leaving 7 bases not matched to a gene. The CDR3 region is CASSSRNRGDNSPLHF. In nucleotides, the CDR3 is TGTGCCAGCAGCTCCCGAAACAGGGGGGATAATTCACCCCTCCACTTT.

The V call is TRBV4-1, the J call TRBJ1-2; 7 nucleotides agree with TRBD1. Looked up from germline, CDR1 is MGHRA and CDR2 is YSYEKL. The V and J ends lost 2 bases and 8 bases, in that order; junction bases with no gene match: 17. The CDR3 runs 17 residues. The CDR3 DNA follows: TGCGCCAGCAGCCAAAACCTCTTAGGGGGCCAAGGACGGGGCTACACCTTC. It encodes CASSQNLLGGQGRGYTF.

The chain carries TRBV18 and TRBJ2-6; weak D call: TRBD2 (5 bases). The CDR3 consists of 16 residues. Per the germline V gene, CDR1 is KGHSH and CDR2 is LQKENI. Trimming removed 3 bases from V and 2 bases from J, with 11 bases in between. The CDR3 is CASSPLQRAGANVLTF. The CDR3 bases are TGTGCCAGCTCACCGCTACAGAGGGCTGGGGCCAACGTCCTGACTTTC.